The 6 T cell receptor beta chains in this list originate from one sample, sequenced in a study of human T cells and chemical hapten exposure. TCRdb called the RACE reads again in MiXCR, with one record for every CDR3 protein. Of around 67,000 distinct CDR3 sequences in the sample, around 8.8% were seen once. Described time point: patch test 2, 6 weeks after DPC sensitization. Described treatment: therapeutic diphenylcyclopropenone sensitization with weekly scalp DPC. The material was whole blood, obtained in connection with sensitization to the hapten diphenylcyclopropenone (DPC). The receptor source for this set is a woman between 45 and 60 years old with alopecia areata. Some clones in this sample may be carry-over from other donors' samples.

The chain carries TRBV6-5 and TRBJ2-5, with D perhaps matching TRBD2 (6 bases). CDR3 length: 13 amino acids. Trimming cost V 7 bases and J 5 bases, with 14 bases left between them. Per germline, CDR1 MNHEY and CDR2 SVGAGI. Here the CDR3 reads CASTSGGLETQYF. CDR3 bases: TGTGCCAGCACGAGTGGGGGGTTGGAGACCCAGTACTTC.

This clonotype was counted at least ten times. This chain links TRBV28 with TRBJ2-7; D is unclear. This CDR3 comprises 14 residues. Deletions cut 0 bases from V and 3 bases from J, with 9 bases between. From germline, CDR1 is MDHEN and CDR2 SYDVKM. The CDR3 protein is CASSLWQTDYEQYF. CDR3 DNA sequence: TGTGCCAGCAGTTTATGGCAGACCGACTACGAGCAGTACTTC.

The chain links TRBV6-5 to TRBJ1-3; D not certain. Germline V gene data show CDR1 as MNHEY and CDR2 as SVGAGI. This CDR3 comprises 15 residues. Trimming left V 6 bases short and J 0 bases short, with 12 bases between. In nucleotides, the CDR3 is TGTGCCAGCAGCTCCGACGGAAACTCTGGAAACACCATATATTTT. This sequence encodes CASSSDGNSGNTIYF.

At least ten counts were recorded for this clonotype. V gene TRBV29-1 combines with J gene TRBJ1-1, with D hard to call. This CDR3 spans 12 amino acids. Germline CDR1 SQVTM, CDR2 ANQGSEA. The V and J ends lost 1 base and 9 bases respectively, with 12 bases between them. The CDR3 region is CSVEGVATKAFF. The CDR3 coding sequence is TGCAGCGTTGAAGGGGTAGCTACGAAAGCTTTCTTT.

This rearrangement joins TRBV5-4 to TRBJ2-1; 10 bases map to TRBD2. Germline CDR1 reads SGHNT; CDR2 reads YYREEE (reference sequence). J gave up 2 bases and V 0 bases, and 11 bases lay outside the gene matches. CDR3 length: 19 amino acids. The CDR3 loop reads CASSLGLAGPFNTYNEQFF. Written as DNA, the CDR3 is TGTGCCAGCAGCTTGGGACTAGCGGGCCCTTTTAATACCTACAATGAGCAGTTCTTC.

The V call is TRBV29-1, the J call TRBJ2-7; no reliable D call. The V gene's germline CDR1 is SQVTM and CDR2 ANQGSEA. The CDR3 contains 12 residues. V was shortened by 2 bases and J by 5 bases, with 10 bases between the two germline ends. The CDR3 DNA follows: TGCAGCGTTGAAAAGGGTTCCCACGAGCAGTACTTC. Protein sequence: CSVEKGSHEQYF.